One and the same sample provided the 23 T cell receptor beta chains below, sequenced in a study of CD4 T cells in relation to SARS-CoV-2 and coronaviruses. Before the COVID-19 pandemic, during about 2010-2018, CD4+ T cells were taken from unexposed donors. CD4+ T cells were isolated from the cells after 10 days of culture. For these TCRs, the target antigens are not known. The assay was immunoSEQ multiplex PCR, and TCRdb's table has in-frame clones only and misses some. This sample yields more than 25,000 clones, of which 76% are seen a single time; 14% to 15% belongs to the top ten. The sequencing sample was made of CD4+ T cells from PBMCs, cultured in vitro. These receptors all stem from a human donor in good health.

The rearrangement uses TRBV23-1 and TRBJ2-5; D might be TRBD2 (6 bases). TRBV23-1 is treated as an ORF (open reading frame) with a function not yet certain. This CDR3 has 15 residues. V was shortened by 2 bases and J by 5 bases, with 15 bases between the two germline ends. The CDR3 nucleotides are TGCGCCAGCAGTCAAATTCCCCAGCGGGTTGAGACCCAGTACTTC. Amino acid sequence: CASSQIPQRVETQYF.

The CDR3 nucleotides are TGTGCCAGCAGCGTAGTGGGACAGGCCACAGATACGCAGTATTTT. Protein product: CASSVVGQATDTQYF. J is TRBJ2-3 and V is TRBV9; TRBD1 matches 8 bases. Germline V gene sequence: CDR1 SGDLS, CDR2 YYNGEE. The CDR3 extends over 15 amino acids. The trim removed 0 bases at V and 2 bases at J, leaving 2 bases unmatched.

The chain has TRBV7-2 and TRBJ2-7; TRBD1 agrees at 9 bases. Germline-derived CDR1 and CDR2 are SGHTA and FQGNSA. V shed 5 bases and J 1 base; nucleotides not matched to a gene: 3. The CDR3 runs 14 residues. The CDR3 nucleotides read TGTGCCAGCAGCCCGACAGGGGGTTCCTACGAGCAGTACTTC. Translation: CASSPTGGSYEQYF.

The chain couples TRBV4-2 to TRBJ1-5; D is ambiguous. V lost 8 bases and J lost 3, with 17 bases in between. Germline-derived CDR1 and CDR2 are LGHNA and YNFKEQ. The CDR3 has 15 amino acids. DNA for the CDR3: TGTGCCAGCTCTAGGACGGAAAGTTCCAATCAGCCCCAGCATTTT. Encoded protein: CASSRTESSNQPQHF.

The chain uses TRBV18 and TRBJ2-1; TRBD1 matches at 9 bases. V shed 3 bases and J 11 bases; nucleotides not matched to a gene: 11. The CDR3 has 15 amino acids. From germline, CDR1 is KGHSH and CDR2 LQKENI. The CDR3 region has the DNA TGTGCCAGCTCACCCCGGGCCCGACAGGGGGGTCAGCAGTTCTTC. It specifies CASSPRARQGGQQFF.

This clone was seen just once. CDR3 DNA: TGCGCCAGCAGCCAAGAGAGGGGACTAGCGGGGGCCACCTCCTACGAGCAGTACTTC. It translates to CASSQERGLAGATSYEQYF. The chain joins TRBV4-1 to TRBJ2-7; 14 positions match TRBD2. The CDR3 length is 19 residues. Per the germline V gene, CDR1 is MGHRA and CDR2 is YSYEKL. V lost 0 bases to trimming and J lost 0 bases; unmatched junction nucleotides: 7.

The chain is built from TRBV7-3 and TRBJ2-1, with no clear D. Germline V lookup: CDR1 SGHTA, CDR2 FQGTGA. Trimming pared 4 bases from V and 0 bases from J, leaving 10 bases between. This CDR3 has 15 amino acids. The CDR3 region is CASSSSSGSYNEQFF. CDR3 DNA: TGTGCCAGCAGCTCGTCTAGTGGCTCCTACAATGAGCAGTTCTTC.

The chain couples TRBV6-6 to TRBJ2-7; TRBD1 matches 8 bases. This CDR3 has 13 amino acids. Germline lookup yields CDR1 MNHNY and CDR2 SVGAGI (reference sequence). Trimming took 7 bases from V and 0 from J; bases not matched to a gene: 2. The CDR3 spells CASKTGDSYEQYF. CDR3 in DNA: TGTGCCAGCAAGACAGGGGACTCCTACGAGCAGTACTTC.

This chain connects TRBV7-9 to TRBJ2-2, with 12 nucleotides matching TRBD1. This CDR3 has 15 amino acids. Looked up from germline, CDR1 is SEHNR and CDR2 is FQNEAQ (reference sequence). The ends lost 5 bases at V and 5 bases at J; junction bases unmatched: 3. The CDR3 region has the DNA TGTGCCAGCAGCCTGGGACAGGGGGCTACCGGGGAGCTGTTTTTT. Its protein product is CASSLGQGATGELFF.

The chain is built from TRBV11-3 and TRBJ2-1; D call uncertain. CDR3 length: 13 residues. Germline CDR1 SGHNT, CDR2 YENEEA. V dropped 3 bases and J dropped 7 bases, with 10 bases sitting between them. This CDR3 is CASSLQVLNEQFF. In nucleotides, the CDR3 is TGTGCCAGCAGCTTGCAGGTTCTTAATGAGCAGTTCTTC. Supplemented by reference TRBV11-3 and TRBJ2-1, the full variable domain reads EAGVVQSPRYKIIEKKQPVAFWCNPISGHNTLYWYLQNLGQGPELLIRYENEEAVDDSQLPKDRFSAERLKGVDSTLKIQPAELGDSAVYLCASSLQVLNEQFFGPGTRLTVL.

The J gene is TRBJ2-7, the V gene TRBV29-1; D possibly uses TRBD1 or TRBD2 (6 bases each). Germline CDR1 reads SQVTM; CDR2 reads ANQGSEA. The CDR3 extends over 13 amino acids. Here the CDR3 reads CAARGGSSYEQYF. The CDR3 bases are TGCGCCGCTCGAGGGGGGTCTAGCTACGAGCAGTACTTC.

The genes are TRBV18 and TRBJ2-2, with D unclear. Deletions cut 3 bases from V and 7 bases from J, with 6 bases between. This CDR3 spans 12 amino acids. The germline V gene has CDR1 KGHSH and CDR2 LQKENI. The CDR3 bases are TGTGCCAGCTCACCCGGGCACGGGGAGCTGTTTTTT. Translating gives CASSPGHGELFF. Filled out from reference TRBV18 and TRBJ2-2, the complete variable domain reads NAGVMQNPRHLVRRRGQEARLRCSPMKGHSHVYWYRQLPEEGLKFMVYLQKENIIDESGMPKERFSAEFPKEGPSILRIQQVVRGDSAAYFCASSPGHGELFFGEGSRLTVL.

The sample holds one count of this clone. The rearrangement uses TRBV27 and TRBJ2-7; possibly TRBD2 for D (5 bases). V lost 6 bases to trimming and J lost 3 bases, with 9 bases between them. In germline, CDR1 is MNHEY, CDR2 SMNVEV (reference sequence). This CDR3 region has 12 residues. The CDR3 protein is CASRTGSYEQYF. The DNA for the CDR3 is TGTGCCAGCAGGACGGGGAGCTACGAGCAGTACTTC.

This clone was detected a few times. This rearrangement joins TRBV27 to TRBJ1-5, with 8 nucleotides matching TRBD1. The junction had 7 bases not matched to a gene; V was cut back by 3 bases and J by 0 bases. Germline CDR1 and CDR2: MNHEY and SMNVEV (reference sequence). The CDR3 extends over 17 amino acids. Here the CDR3 reads CASSFHGTGFSNQPQHF. The CDR3 DNA sequence: TGTGCCAGCAGTTTCCATGGGACAGGCTTTAGCAATCAGCCCCAGCATTTT.

The V gene is TRBV11-2, the J gene TRBJ2-2, with 11 bases that match TRBD2. V trimming: 6 bases; J trimming: 2 bases; junction bases outside the gene matches: 5. CDR3 length: 16 amino acids. Germline lookup yields CDR1 SGHAT and CDR2 FQNNGV. CDR3 amino acids: CASSSSGRLNTGELFF. CDR3 nucleotide sequence: TGTGCCAGCAGTTCTAGCGGGAGGCTTAACACCGGGGAGCTGTTTTTT.

V and J are TRBV5-5 and TRBJ1-2; D call uncertain. The CDR3 length is 14 residues. Trimming shortened V by 2 bases and J by 4 bases, and 12 bases separated the two germline ends. Germline V CDR1 and CDR2: SGHKS, YYEKEE (reference sequence). In DNA, the CDR3 is TGTGCCAGCAGCTTTTCTCGGGAGACCTATGGCTACACCTTC. Residues: CASSFSRETYGYTF.

This rearrangement joins TRBV11-2 to TRBJ2-2; D remains unclear. The ends were cut back, 5 bases at V and 7 bases at J, with 8 bases in the middle. Germline assignment: CDR1 SGHAT and CDR2 FQNNGV. The CDR3 runs 12 residues. In DNA form, the CDR3 reads TGTGCCAGCAGCCCTGGAGTCGGGGAGCTGTTTTTT. Translating it yields CASSPGVGELFF. The full variable domain, its missing parts supplied by reference TRBV11-2 and TRBJ2-2, is EAGVAQSPRYKIIEKRQSVAFWCNPISGHATLYWYQQILGQGPKLLIQFQNNGVVDDSQLPKDRFSAERLKGVDSTLKIQPAKLEDSAVYLCASSPGVGELFFGEGSRLTVL.

This clone was found a few times. The chain carries TRBV11-2 and TRBJ2-1; no reliable D call. V lost 11 bases to trimming and J lost 8 bases, with 22 bases between them. CDR3 length: 14 amino acids. The germline gives CDR1 SGHAT, CDR2 FQNNGV. Written as DNA, the CDR3 is TGTGCCTTAATCCCCCGCCGCCGGTGGGATGAGCAGTTCTTC. Residues: CALIPRRRWDEQFF.

The chain couples TRBV5-1 to TRBJ2-1; possible D gene TRBD1, 7 bases. V gave up 0 bases and J gave up 10 bases, with 11 bases separating them. CDR3 length: 13 residues. Germline V gene data show CDR1 as SGHRS and CDR2 as YFSETQ. The CDR3 region is CASSLGQGGEQFF. DNA of the CDR3: TGCGCCAGCAGCTTGGGACAGGGAGGAGAGCAGTTCTTC.

This clone was counted between two and nine times. The chain combines TRBV30 with TRBJ1-3; D is unclear. The CDR3 loop spans 14 amino acids. V dropped 8 bases and J dropped 2 bases, with 16 bases sitting between them. Germline CDR1 reads GTSNPN; CDR2 reads SVGIG (reference sequence). CDR3 nucleotide sequence: TGTGCCGTTAGCGTACGTCGTGCTGGAAACACCATATATTTT. Residues: CAVSVRRAGNTIYF.

The chain combines TRBV5-1 with TRBJ2-1; TRBD2 matches at 9 bases. This CDR3 is built from 18 residues. Trimming took 0 bases from V and 0 from J; bases not matched to a gene: 7. Germline assignment: CDR1 SGHRS and CDR2 YFSETQ. The DNA for the CDR3 is TGCGCCAGCAGCTTGGGAGGACTTAGCGGGGGCTCCTACAATGAGCAGTTCTTC. Protein: CASSLGGLSGGSYNEQFF.

The chain uses TRBV4-3 and TRBJ2-2, with 11 bases fitting TRBD2. The CDR3 extends over 17 amino acids. Germline V CDR1 and CDR2: LGHNA, YSLEER. J was trimmed by 0 bases and V by 4 bases; bases with no gene match: 4. The CDR3 spells CASSRELAGANTGELFF. For the CDR3, the DNA is TGCGCCAGCAGCCGAGAACTAGCGGGAGCGAACACCGGGGAGCTGTTTTTT.

The rearrangement links TRBV3-1 (or the pseudogene TRBV3-2) to TRBJ2-7; D unresolved. The V end was cut by 0 bases, the J end by 5 bases, with 14 bases between. The length of the CDR3 is 15 residues. The V gene's germline CDR1 is LGHDT and CDR2 YNNKEL (reference sequence). The CDR3: CASSQDLSRSHEQYF. The CDR3 DNA sequence: TGTGCCAGCAGCCAAGATCTTTCGAGGAGCCACGAGCAGTACTTC.